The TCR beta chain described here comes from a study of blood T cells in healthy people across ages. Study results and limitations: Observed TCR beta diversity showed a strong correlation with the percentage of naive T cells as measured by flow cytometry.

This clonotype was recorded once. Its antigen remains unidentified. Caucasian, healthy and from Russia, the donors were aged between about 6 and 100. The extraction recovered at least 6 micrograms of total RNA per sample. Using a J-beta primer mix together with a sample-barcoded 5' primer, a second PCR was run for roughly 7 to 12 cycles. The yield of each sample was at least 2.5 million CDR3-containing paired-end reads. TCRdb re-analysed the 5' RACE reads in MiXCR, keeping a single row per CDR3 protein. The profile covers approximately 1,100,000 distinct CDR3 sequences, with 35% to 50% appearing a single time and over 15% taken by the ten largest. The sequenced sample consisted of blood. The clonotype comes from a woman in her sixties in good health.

The CDR3 loop is CASSPLLAESYNEQFF. The CDR3 coding sequence is TGTGCCAGCTCACCGTTACTAGCGGAATCCTACAATGAGCAGTTCTTC. The chain uses TRBV18 and TRBJ2-1; 8 bases agree with TRBD2. Germline-derived CDR1 and CDR2 are KGHSH and LQKENI. The CDR3 is made up of 16 amino acids. V lost 3 bases, J lost 1 base, and 5 bases stayed unmatched.